The source of this T cell receptor beta chain is a study of Ad26.COV2.S vaccination and SARS-CoV-2 variants. As to treatment: approximately 18 received Ad26.COV2.S at low or high dose, single or two shots; about five received placebo; per-sample allocation not given. Specimens were obtained on day 63 following the first vaccine or placebo injection. This CDR3 is built from 16 residues. J lost 0 bases, V lost 2 bases, and 5 bases had no gene match. Germline loops: CDR1 LGHNA, CDR2 YSLEER. Assay: immunoSEQ multiplex PCR; the TCRdb copy retains only in-frame clones and omits some. This table has 300,000 to 400,000 clones, roughly 90% appearing once.

The chain employs TRBV4-3 and TRBJ1-1, with 8 positions matching TRBD1. Sequenced here: peripheral blood, sampled in a trial of Ad26.COV2.S vaccine versus placebo. The clonotype comes from a person between 18 and 65 years old who received the Ad26.COV2.S COVID-19 vaccine or a placebo. CDR3 DNA: TGCGCCAGCAGCCAATCTAGGACAGGGCTGAACACTGAAGCTTTCTTT. Amino acids: CASSQSRTGLNTEAFF.